The clone carrying this TCR beta chain came up a few times. Its cognate antigen is unknown. This sample was taken from a study of CD8+ T cells in alopecia areata. Study-level results: On tofacitinib, scalp clonality and expanded CD8+ clones among top 100 fell significantly. In blood and scalp, many expanded lesional clones persisted during tofacitinib.

As for treatment: oral pan-JAK inhibitor, 5-10 mg twice daily. This CDR3 is 16 amino acids long. The V gene's germline CDR1 is MNHEY and CDR2 SMNVEV (reference sequence). V shed 0 bases, J shed 5 bases, and the junction held 10 bases outside the gene matches. The sequencing template was cDNA reverse transcribed from extracted RNA. Repertoires were generated with immunoSEQ multiplex PCR, while TCRdb's copy carries only in-frame clones and drops some. The repertoire has some 200,000 clones, about three fifths of them found once; the top ten carry 5.5% to 6%. The clonotype comes from a human donor with alopecia areata. The sample in question was CD4+ T cells sorted from blood, obtained at week 24, from a patient treated with tofacitinib. The chain recombines TRBV27 with TRBJ2-7, with 7 bases matching TRBD2. CDR3 loop: CASSLSPAGIHHEQYF. CDR3 DNA sequence: TGTGCCAGCAGTTTATCCCCAGCGGGAATTCACCACGAGCAGTACTTC.